The 32 T cell receptor beta chains presented below share a single source sample, sequenced in a study of T-cell memory formation after mild COVID-19. A single record per CDR3 protein comes from TCRdb applying MiXCR to the 5' RACE reads. The data hold about 340,000 distinct CDR3 sequences, with 10% to 15% observed a single time. The sample consisted of PBMCs or a T cell subset sorted from them (not recorded which). These receptors all come from a man aged 18 to 30 who had mild COVID-19 (a few samples of this study predate the infection). Cell type and time point are not known.

Many counts were recorded for this clonotype. J is TRBJ2-7 and V is TRBV16, with a possible D match to TRBD2 (5 bases). CDR3 length: 13 amino acids. Germline CDR1 reads KGHSY; CDR2 reads FQNENV. Between the trimmed V and J ends, which lost 3 bases and 1 base, there was a span of 7 bases. CDR3 DNA: TGTGCCAGCAGCCATCGGGGATCCTACGAGCAGTACTTC. It is translated as CASSHRGSYEQYF.

The genes are TRBV5-4 and TRBJ2-7; no clear D. The CDR3 consists of 12 residues. V gave up 4 bases and J gave up 3 bases, with 8 bases separating them. Looked up from germline, CDR1 is SGHNT and CDR2 is YYREEE (reference sequence). As DNA, the CDR3 is TGTGCCAGCAGCCACTACCTCTACGAGCAGTACTTC. It codes for CASSHYLYEQYF.

The V gene is TRBV7-8, the J gene TRBJ1-3; no clear D gene. Germline V CDR1 and CDR2: SGHVS, FQNEAQ. There are 14 residues in the CDR3. Deletions cut 4 bases from V and 0 bases from J, with 7 bases between. The CDR3 DNA reads as TGTGCCAGCAGCTCCGCTTTCTCTGGAAACACCATATATTTT. Translating gives CASSSAFSGNTIYF.

This clonotype has a handful of counts. This chain links TRBV12-3 or TRBV12-4 with TRBJ1-1; no definite D call. Between the trimmed V and J ends, which lost 1 base and 8 bases, there was a span of 8 bases. This CDR3 is 12 amino acids long. The CDR3 region is CASSLGGLEAFF. The CDR3 DNA sequence: TGTGCCAGCAGTTTAGGAGGCCTGGAAGCTTTCTTT.

The chain joins TRBV7-3 to TRBJ2-3, with 8 bases matching TRBD2. Germline V CDR1 and CDR2: SGHTA, FQGTGA. The CDR3 totals 14 residues. The J segment lost 3 bases and the V segment lost 8 bases, leaving 7 bases of the junction unmatched. The CDR3 here is CASSGGPSTDTQYF. CDR3 DNA: TGTGCCAGCTCGGGGGGGCCGTCGACAGATACGCAGTATTTT.

The CDR3 sequence is CASTGQINTGELFF. In DNA form, the CDR3 reads TGTGCCAGCACCGGGCAGATTAACACCGGGGAGCTGTTTTTT. The chain uses TRBV6-2 or TRBV6-3 and TRBJ2-2; D is unclear. The CDR3 spans 14 residues. V shed 7 bases and J shed 2 bases, with 11 bases lying between them. CDR1 and CDR2 from the germline V gene are MNHEY and SVGEGT.

This clonotype has more than one count but fewer than ten. The chain carries TRBV30 and TRBJ2-3; TRBD2 matches at 7 bases. With V trimmed by 1 base and J by 4 bases, 5 bases remained unmatched. Germline V CDR1 and CDR2: GTSNPN, SVGIG (reference sequence). The CDR3 is made up of 14 amino acids. The CDR3 loop is CAWSGTGGADTQYF. Here the CDR3 DNA reads TGTGCCTGGAGTGGAACGGGAGGCGCAGATACGCAGTATTTT.

V gene TRBV21-1 combines with J gene TRBJ1-2. TRBV21-1 is listed as a pseudogene. The length of the CDR3 is 10 residues. CDR3 bases: TGTGCCAGCAGAGGTGACGGCTACACCTTC. This encodes CASRGDGYTF.

The rearrangement links TRBV10-2 to TRBJ1-1; 9 nucleotides align to TRBD1. Germline CDR1 WSHSY, CDR2 SAAADI. The CDR3 covers 15 residues. V lost 3 bases to trimming and J lost 4 bases; unmatched junction nucleotides: 6. The chain's CDR3 is CASSDPGQGLTEAFF. The CDR3 bases are TGCGCCAGCAGTGATCCGGGACAGGGACTCACTGAAGCTTTCTTT.

This clonotype was counted between two and nine times. V and J are TRBV29-1 and TRBJ2-5; a possible D gene is TRBD2 (6 bases). The length of the CDR3 is 13 residues. Looked up from germline, CDR1 is SQVTM and CDR2 is ANQGSEA. The germline V and J ends were trimmed by 3 bases and 2 bases, with 10 bases remaining between them. CDR3 protein: CSVDRGVQETQYF. The CDR3 nucleotides read TGCAGCGTTGATCGCGGGGTACAAGAGACCCAGTACTTC.

This clonotype has just a few counts. The rearrangement uses TRBV7-2 and TRBJ2-1; no clear D gene. This CDR3 is 12 amino acids long. Trimming shortened V by 4 bases and J by 7 bases, and 8 bases separated the two germline ends. Germline values: CDR1 SGHTA, CDR2 FQGNSA. This CDR3 reads CASSSQRNEQFF. For the CDR3, the DNA is TGTGCCAGCAGCTCACAAAGGAATGAGCAGTTCTTC.

This clonotype occurred a few times. This chain links TRBV14 with TRBJ2-6; D is unresolved. This CDR3 region has 17 residues. Trimming removed 0 bases from V and 1 base from J, with 10 bases in between. Looked up from germline, CDR1 is SGHDN and CDR2 is FVKESK. CDR3 region: CASSQDIRMSGANVLTF. The CDR3 nucleotides read TGTGCCAGCAGCCAAGATATCAGAATGTCTGGGGCCAACGTCCTGACTTTC.

This clonotype was counted a few times. This chain connects TRBV7-6 to TRBJ2-3; the match to TRBD2 covers 12 bases. This CDR3 has 18 residues. The V and J ends lost 6 bases and 0 bases, in that order; junction bases with no gene match: 10. Germline values: CDR1 SGHVS, CDR2 FNYEAQ. In DNA form, the CDR3 reads TGTGCCAGCAGTCATACTAGCGGGGGGATTTATAGCACAGATACGCAGTATTTT. Its translation is CASSHTSGGIYSTDTQYF.

CDR3 residues: CSASDRQLGGETQYF. CDR3 DNA sequence: TGCAGTGCTAGTGATCGACAGCTAGGGGGAGAGACCCAGTACTTC. The chain carries TRBV20-1 and TRBJ2-5; D might be TRBD1 (6 bases). Germline values: CDR1 DFQATT, CDR2 SNEGSKA (reference sequence). V lost 3 bases, J lost 4 bases, and 18 bases lay in between. The CDR3 runs 15 residues.

This clonotype was seen only a few times. This chain uses TRBV15 with TRBJ1-2, with D hard to call. This CDR3 region has 15 residues. Germline V gives CDR1 LNHNV, CDR2 YYDKDF (reference sequence). With 0 bases removed from V and 2 bases from J, the gap between germline ends came to 10 bases. The CDR3 reads CATSRDLGINYGYTF. For the CDR3, the DNA is TGTGCCACCAGCAGAGATCTTGGGATCAACTATGGCTACACCTTC.

The J gene is TRBJ2-7, the V gene TRBV7-9; the D gene could be TRBD1 or TRBD2 (6 bases each). The CDR3 is 16 residues long. V gave up 1 base and J gave up 2 bases, with 15 bases separating them. CDR1 and CDR2 (germline): SEHNR, FQNEAQ (reference sequence). CDR3 loop: CASSLVGGENPYEQYF. The CDR3, as DNA: TGTGCCAGCAGCTTAGTCGGGGGCGAGAACCCCTACGAGCAGTACTTC.

Only a few counts were recorded for this clonotype. V and J are TRBV4-2 and TRBJ2-1, with D perhaps TRBD1 or TRBD2 (5 bases each). Germline V gene lookup returns CDR1 LGHNA and CDR2 YNFKEQ. Trimming pared 1 base from V and 0 bases from J, leaving 7 bases between. This CDR3 is built from 15 residues. CDR3 in amino acids: CASSQVGDSYNEQFF. For the CDR3, the DNA is TGTGCCAGCAGCCAAGTGGGGGACTCCTACAATGAGCAGTTCTTC.

This clonotype was observed many times. The genes are TRBV5-1 and TRBJ1-2; the D gene is possibly TRBD1 (5 bases). The CDR3 is made up of 13 amino acids. The V and J ends lost 4 bases and 7 bases respectively, with 14 bases between them. Germline V gene lookup returns CDR1 SGHRS and CDR2 YFSETQ. CDR3 protein: CASSQGTVVGYTF. The CDR3 DNA reads TGCGCCAGCAGCCAAGGGACGGTAGTTGGCTACACCTTC.

This clonotype occurred many times. V and J are TRBV3-2 and TRBJ2-1; TRBD1 was called by the table and not checked on the DNA. TRBV3-2 is noted as a pseudogene. The CDR3 length is 13 residues. The CDR3 DNA is TGTGCCAGCAGCCGGGGGGCTTCGGATGAGCAGTTCTTC. This translates into CASSRGASDEQFF.

This clonotype was seen only a few times. The chain employs TRBV29-1 and TRBJ2-1; D possibly corresponds to TRBD2 (6 bases). The CDR3 is 17 residues long. Germline CDR1 and CDR2: SQVTM and ANQGSEA. V shed 2 bases and J shed 6 bases, with 23 bases lying between them. The CDR3 region has the DNA TGCAGCGTTGAATCGTTCGGGACGGGACTGGTTGTCAATGAGCAGTTCTTC. As protein: CSVESFGTGLVVNEQFF.

This clonotype was counted many times. V gene TRBV11-2 combines with J gene TRBJ2-3, with 8 bases lining up with TRBD2. Germline assignment: CDR1 SGHAT and CDR2 FQNNGV. This CDR3 is built from 16 residues. Trimming cost V 1 base and J 2 bases; bases outside gene matches: 5. The CDR3 region has the DNA TGTGCCAGCAGCTTAGTAGTCGGGGGGGCCACAGATACGCAGTATTTT. Its protein is CASSLVVGGATDTQYF.

In this sample, this clonotype turned up many times. This chain links TRBV5-1 with TRBJ1-2; D call uncertain. The CDR3 is 17 residues long. V lost 3 bases and J 4 bases, leaving 22 bases between the germline ends. Germline-derived CDR1 and CDR2 are SGHRS and YFSETQ. CDR3 protein: CASSSRRSPLRSYGYTF. CDR3 DNA: TGCGCCAGCAGCTCAAGACGGAGCCCCCTTCGTAGCTATGGCTACACCTTC. Filled out from reference TRBV5-1 and TRBJ1-2, the complete variable domain reads KAGVTQTPRYLIKTRGQQVTLSCSPISGHRSVSWYQQTPGQGLQFLFEYFSETQRNKGNFPGRFSGRQFSNSRSEMNVSTLELGDSALYLCASSSRRSPLRSYGYTFGSGTRLTVV.

This clonotype was observed a few times. This chain links TRBV4-2 with TRBJ2-3; TRBD2 matches 8 bases. The CDR3 sequence is 16 residues long. Germline V gene lookup returns CDR1 LGHNA and CDR2 YNFKEQ. The J segment lost 5 bases and the V segment lost 0 bases, leaving 7 bases of the junction unmatched. The CDR3 sequence: CASSQDPSGGIDTQYF. CDR3 bases: TGTGCCAGCAGCCAAGATCCCAGCGGGGGTATAGATACGCAGTATTTT.

This clonotype was found many times. This chain joins TRBV4-1 and TRBJ1-2; 7 bases agree with TRBD1. The CDR3 covers 20 residues. Germline-derived CDR1 and CDR2 are MGHRA and YSYEKL. J gave up 2 bases and V 1 base, and 19 bases lay outside the gene matches. As DNA, the CDR3 is TGCGCCAGCAGCCAAGCCAGCAGGTTCGAGCTCGAGACAGGGAACTATGGCTACACCTTC. Translated: CASSQASRFELETGNYGYTF.

This clonotype has more than one count but fewer than ten. The J gene is TRBJ2-1, the V gene TRBV5-7; no clear D gene. TRBV5-7 is known as an ORF, though its function is uncertain. CDR3 size: 11 residues. V lost 8 bases and J lost 5, with 8 bases in between. The CDR3 nucleotides read TGTGCCAGGAACCGTCACAATGAGCAGTTCTTC. It is translated as CARNRHNEQFF.

This clonotype was detected only a few times. This chain joins TRBV18 and TRBJ1-2; D is possibly TRBD1 (5 bases). The CDR3 has 14 residues. Germline V lookup: CDR1 KGHSH, CDR2 LQKENI. The V gene lost 6 bases and the J gene lost 5 bases, with 16 bases spanning the gap. The CDR3 loop is CASSGPGTGYGYTF. Written as DNA, the CDR3 is TGTGCCAGCTCCGGCCCTGGGACGGGTTATGGCTACACCTTC.

The chain joins TRBV2 to TRBJ2-7, with D hard to call. This CDR3 has 14 amino acids. V was cut by 9 bases and J by 0 bases, with 15 bases left in between. Germline V gene sequence: CDR1 SNHLY, CDR2 FYNNEI. The CDR3 coding sequence is TGTGCCAGTTCCTCCCTGACATTCTCCTACGAGCAGTACTTC. Protein product: CASSSLTFSYEQYF. Full variable domain (rest looked up from reference TRBV2 and TRBJ2-7): EPEVTQTPSHQVTQMGQEVILRCVPISNHLYFYWYRQILGQKVEFLVSFYNNEISEKSEIFDDQFSVERPDGSNFTLKIRSTKLEDSAMYFCASSSLTFSYEQYFGPGTRLTVT.

The chain is built from TRBV6-4 and TRBJ2-7; D is ambiguous. CDR1 MRHNA and CDR2 SNTAGT come from the germline V gene. V was pared by 7 bases and J by 3 bases, with 10 bases between. There are 12 residues in the CDR3. CDR3 DNA: TGTGCCAGCACGAGCCTTGACTACGAGCAGTACGTC. Protein product: CASTSLDYEQYV.

CDR3 coding DNA: TGTGCCAGCTCACCACCGGGGACGGTAACCTATGGCTACACCTTC. Protein sequence: CASSPPGTVTYGYTF. The gene calls are TRBV18 and TRBJ1-2; D is possibly TRBD1 (5 bases). Germline V gene lookup returns CDR1 KGHSH and CDR2 LQKENI. V lost 0 bases and J 4 bases, leaving 12 bases between the germline ends. This CDR3 is 15 amino acids long.

This clonotype was found a few times. V and J are TRBV15 and TRBJ2-7, with 9 bases aligning to TRBD1. Germline CDR1 reads LNHNV; CDR2 reads YYDKDF (reference sequence). This CDR3 region has 15 residues. V lost 0 bases, J lost 5 bases, and 5 bases stayed unmatched. CDR3 sequence: CATSRDRGTGNEQYF. In DNA, the CDR3 is TGTGCCACCAGCAGAGATCGGGGGACAGGGAACGAGCAGTACTTC.

The V and J genes are TRBV18 and TRBJ1-1; 8 bases are shared with TRBD1. CDR3 length: 15 residues. V lost 5 bases to trimming and J lost 3 bases; unmatched junction nucleotides: 8. Per germline, CDR1 KGHSH and CDR2 LQKENI. CDR3 nucleotide sequence: TGTGCCAGCTCAGAGCAGGGGGCTCTCCACACTGAAGCTTTCTTT. This encodes CASSEQGALHTEAFF.

This clonotype was detected a few times. The rearrangement links TRBV6-5 to TRBJ1-1; TRBD1 might be the D (5 bases). Germline CDR1 reads MNHEY; CDR2 reads SVGAGI. The CDR3 extends over 12 amino acids. Trimming removed 6 bases at V and 11 bases at J, with 16 bases between. DNA for the CDR3: TGTGCCAGCAGACCTCCTTTCGGGGGGGCTTTCTTT. Its protein product is CASRPPFGGAFF.